What follows are 27 T cell receptor beta chains derived from one specimen sequenced in a study of Tregs in tolerant kidney transplant recipients. Data came from immunoSEQ multiplex PCR; TCRdb stores just in-frame clones and leaves some out. Among over 50,000 clones, 80% to 90% were seen once, and the ten largest hold 4.5% to 6.5%. Sequencing used CD4+ T cells from blood. The receptors derive from a human donor in good health.

This clone was recorded many times. The chain links TRBV7-2 to TRBJ1-2; no firm D call. Trimming left V 1 base short and J 0 bases short, with 9 bases between. The length of the CDR3 is 15 residues. CDR1 is SGHTA and CDR2 is FQGNSA in the germline V gene. CDR3 region: CASSLDPRANYGYTF. The CDR3 DNA follows: TGTGCCAGCAGCTTAGACCCAAGAGCTAACTATGGCTACACCTTC.

The sample holds one count of this clone. This chain uses TRBV9 with TRBJ2-1, with 7 bases aligning to TRBD2. V lost 0 bases and J lost 1; bases outside the gene matches: 4. In germline, CDR1 is SGDLS, CDR2 YYNGEE. The CDR3 is 16 amino acids. The CDR3: CASSVAPGGSYNEQFF. The CDR3 nucleotides are TGTGCCAGCAGCGTAGCTCCCGGGGGGTCCTACAATGAGCAGTTCTTC.

The chain employs TRBV2 and TRBJ2-5; D remains unclear. Trimming removed 8 bases at V and 4 bases at J, with 20 bases between. The CDR3 is 15 residues long. Germline CDR1 reads SNHLY; CDR2 reads FYNNEI. CDR3 bases: TGTGCCAGCGGGTGGAGACCAGCGAAAACAGAGACCCAGTACTTC. Translated, it gives CASGWRPAKTETQYF.

The chain is built from TRBV2 and TRBJ1-1; D is perhaps TRBD1 (5 bases). Trimming cost V 6 bases and J 4 bases, with 18 bases left between them. The CDR3 has 15 amino acids. Germline V lookup: CDR1 SNHLY, CDR2 FYNNEI. The CDR3 reads CASRVRVGGFTEAFF. The CDR3 DNA follows: TGTGCCAGCAGAGTCCGCGTGGGGGGTTTCACTGAAGCTTTCTTT.

This rearrangement joins TRBV7-2 to TRBJ2-1; D is ambiguous. The CDR3 is 15 amino acids. Germline lookup yields CDR1 SGHTA and CDR2 FQGNSA. Trimming took off 3 bases at V and 4 bases at J, with 13 bases between the two ends. The CDR3 region has the DNA TGTGCCAGCAGCTTCGTTTGGCTCTCTTACAATGAGCAGTTCTTC. Residues: CASSFVWLSYNEQFF.

The chain recombines TRBV28 with TRBJ1-5; the D gene is possibly TRBD1 (5 bases). Germline CDR1 MDHEN, CDR2 SYDVKM. The CDR3 contains 15 residues. Trimming removed 4 bases from V and 2 bases from J, with 12 bases in between. The CDR3 DNA sequence: TGTGCCAGCAGTTCTACCGGGGCAGGCAATCAGCCCCAGCATTTT. Protein: CASSSTGAGNQPQHF. Full variable domain (outside the CDR3, taken from reference TRBV28 and TRBJ1-5): DVKVTQSSRYLVKRTGEKVFLECVQDMDHENMFWYRQDPGLGLRLIYFSYDVKMKEKGDIPEGYSVSREKKERFSLILESASTNQTSMYLCASSSTGAGNQPQHFGDGTRLSIL.

The V call is TRBV6-4, the J call TRBJ2-3; D perhaps matches TRBD2 (6 bases). V gave up 2 bases and J gave up 4 bases, with 10 bases separating them. The CDR3 consists of 14 residues. Germline V CDR1 and CDR2: MRHNA, SNTAGT. CDR3 nucleotide sequence: TGTGCCAGCAGTGACCGCCCGGGGGCAGATACGCAGTATTTT. This gives the protein CASSDRPGADTQYF.

This clone was observed a few times. The V call is TRBV4-1, the J call TRBJ2-2, with TRBD2 identical over 12 bases. Germline V gene sequence: CDR1 MGHRA, CDR2 YSYEKL. The CDR3 covers 18 residues. J was trimmed by 0 bases and V by 0 bases; bases with no gene match: 2. The CDR3 loop reads CASSQDRLAGANTGELFF. The CDR3 DNA follows: TGCGCCAGCAGCCAAGATCGACTAGCGGGAGCGAACACCGGGGAGCTGTTTTTT.

This clone has just a few counts. The rearrangement links TRBV13 to TRBJ1-6; 7 bases line up with TRBD1. The V gene's germline CDR1 is PRHDT and CDR2 FYEKMQ (reference sequence). Losses at the gene ends were 5 bases for V and 7 bases for J; bases not matched to a gene: 5. The CDR3 runs 14 residues. CDR3 sequence reads: CASSTRGSNSPLHF. The CDR3 DNA is TGTGCCAGCAGCACCAGGGGGAGCAATTCACCCCTCCACTTT.

This clone has more than one count but fewer than ten. This rearrangement joins TRBV2 to TRBJ2-5; D gene unclear. In germline, CDR1 is SNHLY, CDR2 FYNNEI. The CDR3 totals 16 residues. Between the trimmed V and J ends, which lost 1 base and 5 bases, there was a span of 17 bases. The CDR3 here is CASSEVRMTTGETQYF. CDR3 DNA: TGTGCCAGCAGTGAAGTTAGGATGACAACTGGCGAGACCCAGTACTTC.

The rearrangement uses TRBV7-6 and TRBJ1-2; 8 bases are shared with TRBD1. V lost 5 bases and J lost 4; bases outside the gene matches: 15. CDR1 is SGHVS, CDR2 FNYEAQ, per germline. This CDR3 has 17 amino acids. CDR3 nucleotides: TGTGCCAGCAGCAGATATAACCCGGACAGGGTGAGCTATGGCTACACCTTC. It encodes CASSRYNPDRVSYGYTF.

This clone has only a few counts. V is TRBV9 and J is TRBJ2-5; 10 nucleotides agree with TRBD1. The trim removed 3 bases at V and 4 bases at J, leaving 6 bases unmatched. The CDR3 has 15 amino acids. The germline V gene has CDR1 SGDLS and CDR2 YYNGEE. CDR3 DNA: TGTGCCAGCAGCGCTGGGACAGGGGAATCAGAGACCCAGTACTTC. This codes for CASSAGTGESETQYF.

The CDR3 DNA sequence: TGTGCCAGCAGCCATCCCCCGGCGGGGCCCACAGATACGCAGTATTTT. Its protein product is CASSHPPAGPTDTQYF. The chain is built from TRBV7-9 and TRBJ2-3; TRBD2 might be the D (6 bases). The CDR3 has 16 residues. V dropped 5 bases and J dropped 2 bases, with 17 bases sitting between them. Germline CDR1 reads SEHNR; CDR2 reads FQNEAQ (reference sequence). The full variable domain, with the rest looked up from reference TRBV7-9 and TRBJ2-3, is DTGVSQNPRHKITKRGQNVTFRCDPISEHNRLYWYRQTLGQGPEFLTYFQNEAQLEKSRLLSDRFSAERPKGSFSTLEIQRTEQGDSAMYLCASSHPPAGPTDTQYFGPGTRLTVL.

In its sample, this clone is medium-sized (0.01 to 0.1%). This chain links TRBV6-6 with TRBJ1-3; no clear D. The CDR3 sequence is 14 residues long. V lost 4 bases and J lost 0, with 7 bases in between. CDR1 and CDR2 (germline): MNHNY, SVGAGI (reference sequence). CDR3 sequence reads: CASSFFDSGNTIYF. For the CDR3, the DNA is TGTGCCAGCAGTTTCTTCGACTCTGGAAACACCATATATTTT.

The chain has TRBV6-5 and TRBJ2-7; no firm D call. Per the germline V gene, CDR1 is MNHEY and CDR2 is SVGAGI. CDR3 length: 14 amino acids. Deletions cut 10 bases from V and 1 base from J, with 17 bases between. The CDR3 nucleotides are TGTGCCACGAAGCCCCCCGGGTCTTCCTACGAGCAGTACTTC. Protein sequence: CATKPPGSSYEQYF.

The CDR3 DNA reads as TGTGCCAGCTCACCACCGGCGTCGACAGGGTCGTACGAGCAGTACTTC. Residues: CASSPPASTGSYEQYF. The rearrangement links TRBV18 to TRBJ2-7; 7 bases line up with TRBD1. There are 16 residues in the CDR3. V was clipped by 0 bases and J by 4 bases; unmatched bases: 9. Germline lookup yields CDR1 KGHSH and CDR2 LQKENI.

J is TRBJ2-7 and V is TRBV11-2, with TRBD1 matching 7 bases. The CDR3 consists of 14 residues. The germline gives CDR1 SGHAT, CDR2 FQNNGV. Trimming at V came to 5 bases and at J to 0 bases, leaving 4 bases not matched to a gene. The CDR3 here is CASSVQGFSYEQYF. The CDR3 nucleotides are TGTGCCAGCAGCGTACAGGGGTTCTCCTACGAGCAGTACTTC. Full variable domain (rest looked up from reference TRBV11-2 and TRBJ2-7): EAGVAQSPRYKIIEKRQSVAFWCNPISGHATLYWYQQILGQGPKLLIQFQNNGVVDDSQLPKDRFSAERLKGVDSTLKIQPAKLEDSAVYLCASSVQGFSYEQYFGPGTRLTVT.

The CDR3, as DNA: TGTGCCAGCAGTGAGACAGCCCGGGGGGAAAAACTGTTTTTT. It encodes CASSETARGEKLFF. The V call is TRBV6-5, the J call TRBJ1-4, with D possibly matching TRBD1 (5 bases). Trimming pared 5 bases from V and 8 bases from J, leaving 15 bases between. Germline CDR1 reads MNHEY; CDR2 reads SVGAGI. The CDR3 runs to 14 residues.

This clone was detected only once. V usage is TRBV7-9 and J usage is TRBJ2-7, with a possible D match to TRBD1 (5 bases). The CDR3 length is 14 residues. Germline CDR1 SEHNR, CDR2 FQNEAQ (reference sequence). Between the trimmed V and J ends, which lost 2 bases and 4 bases, there was a span of 12 bases. CDR3 amino acids: CASSLIQGWYEQYF. CDR3 bases: TGTGCCAGCAGCTTAATCCAGGGCTGGTACGAGCAGTACTTC.

This chain joins TRBV5-1 and TRBJ2-3; D ambiguous. Germline assignment: CDR1 SGHRS and CDR2 YFSETQ. Trimming took 1 base from V and 2 from J, leaving 5 bases between them. This CDR3 is built from 13 residues. CDR3 protein: CASSLIPTDTQYF. The CDR3 DNA follows: TGCGCCAGCAGCTTGATCCCCACAGATACGCAGTATTTT.

The genes are TRBV11-1 and TRBJ1-4, with D uncertain. CDR1 and CDR2 (germline): SGHAT, FQDESV (reference sequence). The CDR3 extends over 15 amino acids. V dropped 1 base and J dropped 0 bases, with 6 bases sitting between them. The CDR3 is CASSLESATNEKLFF. CDR3 bases: TGTGCCAGCAGCTTAGAATCTGCAACTAATGAAAAACTGTTTTTT.

The V and J genes are TRBV19 and TRBJ1-1, with TRBD1 matching 8 bases. The germline gives CDR1 LNHDA, CDR2 SQIVND (reference sequence). This CDR3 region has 16 residues. The junction had 9 bases not matched to a gene; V was cut back by 1 base and J by 5 bases. CDR3 protein: CASSIVHPRGRTEAFF. DNA of the CDR3: TGTGCCAGTAGTATAGTCCACCCCAGGGGGCGGACTGAAGCTTTCTTT. Looking up the rest from reference TRBV19 and TRBJ1-1 gives the full variable domain: DGGITQSPKYLFRKEGQNVTLSCEQNLNHDAMYWYRQDPGQGLRLIYYSQIVNDFQKGDIAEGYSVSREKKESFPLTVTSAQKNPTAFYLCASSIVHPRGRTEAFFGQGTRLTVV.

The chain couples TRBV6-5 to TRBJ1-1; D remains ambiguous. Germline loops: CDR1 MNHEY, CDR2 SVGAGI. CDR3 length: 13 amino acids. The V gene lost 6 bases and the J gene lost 1 base, with 9 bases spanning the gap. CDR3 sequence reads: CASSPQRNTEAFF. The CDR3 nucleotides are TGTGCCAGCAGCCCTCAGCGGAACACTGAAGCTTTCTTT.

This chain joins TRBV7-2 and TRBJ1-1; D is possibly TRBD1 (6 bases). V shed 1 base and J shed 2 bases, with 11 bases lying between them. Germline V gene data show CDR1 as SGHTA and CDR2 as FQGNSA. The CDR3 consists of 15 residues. The CDR3 protein is CASSLVGGLNTEAFF. The CDR3 region has the DNA TGTGCCAGCAGCTTAGTTGGGGGGCTAAACACTGAAGCTTTCTTT. The full variable domain, in which reference TRBV7-2 and TRBJ1-1 provide the parts outside the CDR3, is GAGVSQSPSNKVTEKGKDVELRCDPISGHTALYWYRQSLGQGLEFLIYFQGNSAPDKSGLPSDRFSAERTGGSVSTLTIQRTQQEDSAVYLCASSLVGGLNTEAFFGQGTRLTVV.

The V call is TRBV18, the J call TRBJ1-2, with D possibly matching TRBD1 (6 bases). CDR3 length equals 17 residues. Looked up from germline, CDR1 is KGHSH and CDR2 is LQKENI. Trimming took off 6 bases at V and 1 base at J, with 21 bases between the two ends. The CDR3 loop is CASSQGRRGTSNYGYTF. The CDR3 DNA sequence: TGTGCCAGCTCTCAAGGGAGAAGGGGGACAAGTAACTATGGCTACACCTTC.

V is TRBV10-3 and J is TRBJ2-5; TRBD2 aligns across 13 bases. J lost 7 bases, V lost 2 bases, and 7 bases had no gene match. Germline CDR1 reads ENHRY; CDR2 reads SYGVKD. The CDR3 is made up of 16 amino acids. The CDR3 spells CAISETSGGALVTQYF. The CDR3 nucleotides are TGTGCCATCAGTGAGACTAGCGGGGGGGCCCTTGTGACCCAGTACTTC.

The genes are TRBV5-4 and TRBJ2-4; D perhaps matches TRBD2 (6 bases). The CDR3 covers 14 residues. From germline, CDR1 is SGHNT and CDR2 YYREEE (reference sequence). Trimming pared 1 base from V and 9 bases from J, leaving 14 bases between. The CDR3 here is CASSLMGRRVIQYF. The CDR3 nucleotides read TGTGCCAGCAGCTTGATGGGGAGGAGGGTCATTCAGTACTTC.